This record looks at one TCR beta chain sequence and its context. This clone turned up a few times. No antigen is known for it. Base-call qualities are not available, and no considerably larger clone is one nucleotide away. This record comes from a study of blood T cell repertoires in COVID-19 (dated by TCRdb to 2020 to 2022). Turning to the overall study: Samples from collaborators originated in the United States, Italy and Spain and spanned both the acute and convalescent phases of COVID-19. The prospective study material was composed of cDNA or gDNA derived from T cells, B-cell-depleted T cells, or PBMCs. Deeply sampled blood TCRbeta repertoires from subjects exposed to, actively infected with, or recovered from COVID-19 were included in the dataset. The repertoires were made available in a free public database intended to serve as a resource for research on the immune response to SARS-CoV-2. Samples came from the ongoing ImmuneRACE study (first 160 participants) plus 1,254 subjects from 6 global collaborators. Nearly every sample came with metadata listing a de-identified subject ID, COVID-19 status, age in years and sex. Where HLA class I and class II types were available, the types were taken from metadata supplied by the sample provider, not from assay-based typing. Summary of the overall study and its limitations: The amount of clinical and demographic metadata varied by source and participant and was provided uncurated.

The germline V gene gives CDR1 as SGHNT and CDR2 as YENEEA. Including cysteine and phenylalanine, the CDR3 has 16 amino acids. The CDR3 DNA has 48 bases and is translated from base 1. After removal of 2 bases from V and 0 bases from J, the junction retains 4 bases not matched to a gene. TCRbeta CDR3 regions were amplified from genomic DNA using the immunoSEQ Assay, a bias-controlled multiplex PCR. The study's own analysis went as follows. The number of nucleated cells in each sample was estimated by amplification of reference gene primers within the assay. Sequence reads were collapsed and filtered to measure the absolute abundance of every unique TCRbeta CDR3 rearrangement. Productive Simpson clonality was computed per sample as the square root of Simpson's diversity index over productive rearrangements. TCRdb's version of the immuneACCESS table is confined to in-frame rearrangements and falls short of the full clone set. An unresolved V gene accounts for under half of the shortfall where checked; the remainder is of unknown origin. V and J calls and clone size are those listed in that table; D and trimming were worked out from the DNA. Here the sample has fewer than 120,000 clones; roughly 87% occur a single time. The ten biggest clones cover roughly 4.9% of the sample.

The collaborating institutions used their own protocols to collect whole blood in K2EDTA tubes. For TCRbeta analysis, collaborators shipped samples in one of three forms: frozen whole blood, isolated PBMCs, or DNA extracted from either of those sample types. The source material was peripheral blood. The chain couples TRBV11-3 to TRBJ2-7; TRBD2 lines up with 10 middle nucleotides. This sequence was found in a human donor in a cohort sampled during active COVID-19. Here is the DNA: TGTGCCAGCAGCTTAAAACTAGCGGGGAGCTCCTACGAGCAGTACTTC. It translates as CASSLKLAGSSYEQYF.